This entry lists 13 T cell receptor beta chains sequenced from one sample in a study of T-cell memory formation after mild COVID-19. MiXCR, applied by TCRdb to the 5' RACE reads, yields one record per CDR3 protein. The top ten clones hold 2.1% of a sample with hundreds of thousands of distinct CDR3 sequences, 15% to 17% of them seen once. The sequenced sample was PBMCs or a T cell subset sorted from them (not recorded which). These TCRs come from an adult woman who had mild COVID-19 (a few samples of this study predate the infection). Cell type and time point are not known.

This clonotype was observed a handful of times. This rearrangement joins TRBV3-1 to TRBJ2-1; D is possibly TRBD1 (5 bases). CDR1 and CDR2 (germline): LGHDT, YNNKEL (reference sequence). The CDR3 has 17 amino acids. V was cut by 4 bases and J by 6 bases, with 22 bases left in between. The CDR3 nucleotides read TGTGCCAGCAGCCCCCTATCGTCCGGTCAACAGGCCAATGAGCAGTTCTTC. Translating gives CASSPLSSGQQANEQFF.

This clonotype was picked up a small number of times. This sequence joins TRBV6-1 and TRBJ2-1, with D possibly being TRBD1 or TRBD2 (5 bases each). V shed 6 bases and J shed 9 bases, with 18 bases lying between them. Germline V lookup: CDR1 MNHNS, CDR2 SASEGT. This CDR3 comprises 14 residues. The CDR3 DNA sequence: TGTGCCAGCAGCCCCATGGGGACCGCCGGTGAGCAGTTCTTC. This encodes CASSPMGTAGEQFF.

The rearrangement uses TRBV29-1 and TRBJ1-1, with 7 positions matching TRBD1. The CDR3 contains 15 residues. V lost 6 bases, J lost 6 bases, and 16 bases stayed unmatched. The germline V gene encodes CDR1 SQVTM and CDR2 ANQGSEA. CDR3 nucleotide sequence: TGCAGCGTAGTAGCGAGCCGGGACAGAAGATCTGAAGCTTTCTTT. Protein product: CSVVASRDRRSEAFF.

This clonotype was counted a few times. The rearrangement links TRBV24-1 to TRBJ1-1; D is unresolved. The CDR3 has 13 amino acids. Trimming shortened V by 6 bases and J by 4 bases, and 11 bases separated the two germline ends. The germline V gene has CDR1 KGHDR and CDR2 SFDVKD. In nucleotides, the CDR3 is TGTGCCACCAGTAACCCTCAGGCCACTGAAGCTTTCTTT. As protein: CATSNPQATEAFF.

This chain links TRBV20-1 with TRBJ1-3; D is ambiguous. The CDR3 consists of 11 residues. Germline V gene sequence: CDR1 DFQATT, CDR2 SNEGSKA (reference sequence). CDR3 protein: CSATNGDTIYF. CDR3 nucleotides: TGCAGCGCCACCAACGGGGACACCATATATTTT.

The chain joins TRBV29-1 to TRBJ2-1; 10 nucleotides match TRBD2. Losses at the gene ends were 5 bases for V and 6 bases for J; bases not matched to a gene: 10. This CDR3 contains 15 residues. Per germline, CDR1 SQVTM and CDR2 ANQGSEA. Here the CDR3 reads CSVRLTSGVSNEQFF. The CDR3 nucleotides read TGCAGCGTTCGCCTAACTAGCGGGGTATCCAATGAGCAGTTCTTC.

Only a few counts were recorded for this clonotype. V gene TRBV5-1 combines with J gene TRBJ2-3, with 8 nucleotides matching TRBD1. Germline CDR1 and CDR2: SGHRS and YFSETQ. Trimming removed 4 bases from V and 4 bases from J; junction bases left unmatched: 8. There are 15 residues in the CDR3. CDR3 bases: TGCGCCAGCAGCCCAGGACAGGGAAAGGCAGATACGCAGTATTTT. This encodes CASSPGQGKADTQYF.

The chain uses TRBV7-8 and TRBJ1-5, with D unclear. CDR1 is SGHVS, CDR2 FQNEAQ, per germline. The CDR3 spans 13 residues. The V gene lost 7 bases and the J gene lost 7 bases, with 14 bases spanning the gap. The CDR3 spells CASTSAPGQPQHF. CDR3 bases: TGTGCCAGCACCTCCGCCCCGGGGCAGCCCCAGCATTTT.

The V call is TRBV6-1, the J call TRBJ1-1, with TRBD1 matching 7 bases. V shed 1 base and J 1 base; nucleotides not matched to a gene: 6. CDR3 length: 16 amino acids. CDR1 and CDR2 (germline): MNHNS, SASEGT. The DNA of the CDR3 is TGTGCCAGCAGTGAAGGACAGGGTAGAGGGAACACTGAAGCTTTCTTT. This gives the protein CASSEGQGRGNTEAFF.

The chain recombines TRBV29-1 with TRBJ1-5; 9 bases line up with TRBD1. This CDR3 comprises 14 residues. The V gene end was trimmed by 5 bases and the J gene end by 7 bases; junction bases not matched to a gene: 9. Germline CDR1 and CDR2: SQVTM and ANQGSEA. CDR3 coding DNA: TGCAGCGTTCCCCCGGGACAGGGCGAACAGCCCCAGCATTTT. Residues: CSVPPGQGEQPQHF.

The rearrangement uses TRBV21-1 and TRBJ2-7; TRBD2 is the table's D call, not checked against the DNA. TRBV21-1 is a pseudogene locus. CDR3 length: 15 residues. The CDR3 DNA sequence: TGTGCCAGCAGCAATCTAGCGGGAGACTCCTACGAGCAGTACTTC. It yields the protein CASSNLAGDSYEQYF.

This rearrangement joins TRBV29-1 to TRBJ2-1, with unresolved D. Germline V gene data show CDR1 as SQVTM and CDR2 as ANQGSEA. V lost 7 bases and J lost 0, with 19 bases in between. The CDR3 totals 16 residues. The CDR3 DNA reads TGCAGCGGCCGCCGGTCCCTCGATCTCTCCTACAATGAGCAGTTCTTC. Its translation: CSGRRSLDLSYNEQFF.

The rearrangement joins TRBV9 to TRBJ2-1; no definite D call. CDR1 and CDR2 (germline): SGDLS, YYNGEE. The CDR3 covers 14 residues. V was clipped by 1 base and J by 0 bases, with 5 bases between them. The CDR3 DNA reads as TGTGCCAGCAGCGTAACGAGCTCCTACAATGAGCAGTTCTTC. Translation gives CASSVTSSYNEQFF.